Listed below are T cell receptor beta chains from one sample, sequenced in a study of T cell responses to AZD1222 COVID-19 vaccine. Method: immunoSEQ multiplex PCR; TCRdb's copy keeps in-frame clones and lacks some. The repertoire consists of about 150,000 clones, with more than 75% occurring once and the leading ten covering approximately 17%. The material was peripheral blood, obtained on day 0 of AZD1222 vaccination. These receptors came from an adult in good health. Both conserved end residues are part of each CDR3. A D gene is named only where the DNA matches it firmly. Not every row has a clone size; where given, it reads once, few, many or a size class.

length: 13
V: TRBV5-1
D: -
size: -
J: TRBJ1-4
DNA: TGCGCCAGCAGCTTGGGTGCTAATGAAAAACTGTTTTTT
CDR3: CASSLGANEKLFF

length: 15
V: TRBV6-6
D: TRBD1
size: -
J: TRBJ1-2
DNA: TGTGCCAGCAGTCTACAGGGGCCCCAGGGCTATGGCTACACCTTC
CDR3: CASSLQGPQGYGYTF

length: 14
V: TRBV6-5
D: TRBD1
size: -
J: TRBJ2-3
DNA: TGTGCCAGCAGATTAACAGGGGGAACAGATACGCAGTATTTT
CDR3: CASRLTGGTDTQYF

length: 17
V: TRBV19
D: -
size: once
J: TRBJ1-5
DNA: TGTGCCAGTAGTATCATACAGGGTAGGGAAGTTTATCAGCCCCAGCATTTT
CDR3: CASSIIQGREVYQPQHF

length: 14
V: TRBV6-2/TRBV6-3
D: -
size: -
J: TRBJ1-1
DNA: TGTGCCAGCATCCCTCGGGGGGGGGCCACTGAAGCTTTCTTT
CDR3: CASIPRGGATEAFF

length: 17
V: TRBV30
D: -
size: -
J: TRBJ1-4
DNA: TGTGCCTGGAGTGTACTCGACAGGTTCGCAACTAATGAAAAACTGTTTTTT
CDR3: CAWSVLDRFATNEKLFF

length: 16
V: TRBV19
D: TRBD1
size: once
J: TRBJ1-5
DNA: TGTGCCAGTAGTATCCCGGCCAGGGGGCGTAATCAGCCCCAGCATTTT
CDR3: CASSIPARGRNQPQHF

length: 15
V: TRBV29-1
D: -
size: -
J: TRBJ2-7
DNA: TGCAGCGTTGACGTGGCCCTAGGGCACCACTACGAGCAGTACTTC
CDR3: CSVDVALGHHYEQYF

length: 13
V: TRBV29-1
D: -
size: once
J: TRBJ2-2
DNA: TGCAGCGTTGATTCTCAGAACACCGGGGAGCTGTTTTTT
CDR3: CSVDSQNTGELFF

length: 16
V: TRBV6-1
D: TRBD2
size: -
J: TRBJ2-1
DNA: TGTGCCAGCAGTGATGTTTTTAGCGGGAGTTGGAGCTTTGGGTTCTTC
CDR3: CASSDVFSGSWSFGFF

length: 15
V: TRBV6-6
D: -
size: -
J: TRBJ2-7
DNA: TGTGCCAGCACGTCCCGGGGATCCTTGTCCTACGAGCAGTACTTC
CDR3: CASTSRGSLSYEQYF

length: 13
V: TRBV15
D: -
size: -
J: TRBJ2-7
DNA: TGTGCCACTTCCGTGGGGGACTCCTACGAGCAGTACTTC
CDR3: CATSVGDSYEQYF

length: 14
V: TRBV9
D: -
size: -
J: TRBJ2-7
DNA: TGTGCCAGCAGCTCCCAGGGGTTATCCTACGAGCAGTACTTC
CDR3: CASSSQGLSYEQYF

length: 18
V: TRBV10-2
D: TRBD2
size: -
J: TRBJ2-1
DNA: TGCGCCAGCAGTGAGTCTAAGGGACTAGCGGGACCTCACAATGAGCAGTTCTTC
CDR3: CASSESKGLAGPHNEQFF

length: 14
V: TRBV7-8
D: TRBD2
size: once
J: TRBJ2-7
DNA: TGTGCCAGCAACCCAGACGGACTAGCGGGGGGTACGTTCTTC
CDR3: CASNPDGLAGGTFF

length: 16
V: TRBV15
D: -
size: -
J: TRBJ1-1
DNA: TGTGCCACCAGCAGAGGATTTGGGGGGCGCGAGACTGAAGCTTTCTTT
CDR3: CATSRGFGGRETEAFF

length: 13
V: TRBV9
D: TRBD1
size: -
J: TRBJ2-5
DNA: TGTGCCAGCAGCGTCGAGGGGGCTCGGACCCAGTACTTC
CDR3: CASSVEGARTQYF

length: 18
V: TRBV19
D: TRBD2
size: -
J: TRBJ2-3
DNA: TGTGCCAGTAGTATCCGAAGCGGGGGGCTGTCTAGCACAGATACGCAGTATTTT
CDR3: CASSIRSGGLSSTDTQYF

length: 10
V: TRBV10-2
D: -
size: once
J: TRBJ1-6
DNA: TGCGCCAGCAAAAAATCACCCCTCCACTTT
CDR3: CASKKSPLHF

length: 16
V: TRBV18
D: TRBD1
size: -
J: TRBJ1-5
DNA: TGTGCCAGCTCACCACCTAGAGGGGGCGAAGTTCAGCCCCAGCATTTT
CDR3: CASSPPRGGEVQPQHF

length: 13
V: TRBV12-3/TRBV12-4
D: -
size: -
J: TRBJ2-5
DNA: TGTGCCAGCAGTTGGGCGGCAGAAGAGACCCAGTACTTC
CDR3: CASSWAAEETQYF

length: 15
V: TRBV27
D: TRBD1
size: few
J: TRBJ2-7
DNA: TGTGCCAGCAGTTTATATCGGGACAGGGGTTTCGAGCAGTACTTC
CDR3: CASSLYRDRGFEQYF

length: 13
V: TRBV27
D: -
size: -
J: TRBJ1-3
DNA: TGTGCCAGCAGTCCCCTCTCTGGAAACACCATATATTTT
CDR3: CASSPLSGNTIYF

length: 16
V: TRBV5-1
D: TRBD1
size: -
J: TRBJ2-7
DNA: TGCGCCAGCAAAATCATACCGGGACAGGGGAATGGCGAGCAGTACTTC
CDR3: CASKIIPGQGNGEQYF

length: 14
V: TRBV5-6
D: -
size: -
J: TRBJ1-2
DNA: TGTGCCAGCAGCGGGCAGATAGGTGGGGGTGGCTACACCTTC
CDR3: CASSGQIGGGGYTF

length: 13
V: TRBV11-2
D: -
size: few
J: TRBJ2-7
DNA: TGTGCCAGCAGCTTTGGCCTCTCCTACGAGCAGTACTTC
CDR3: CASSFGLSYEQYF

length: 17
V: TRBV2
D: TRBD1
size: once
J: TRBJ2-6
DNA: TGTGCCACAGTATCCGGGACAGGGCTTGCTGGGGCCAACGTCCTGACTTTC
CDR3: CATVSGTGLAGANVLTF

length: 15
V: TRBV7-2
D: TRBD1
size: -
J: TRBJ2-1
DNA: TGTGCCAGCAGCTTCAACAGGGGGCTGGCCAATGAGCAGTTCTTC
CDR3: CASSFNRGLANEQFF

length: 14
V: TRBV7-6
D: -
size: -
J: TRBJ1-1
DNA: TGTGCCAGCAGCCCCCGGGGGGGGAACACTGAAGCTTTCTTT
CDR3: CASSPRGGNTEAFF

length: 16
V: TRBV6-2/TRBV6-3
D: -
size: once
J: TRBJ1-3
DNA: TGTGCCAGCAGTTACGAGGGACGGATCTCTGGAAACACCATATATTTT
CDR3: CASSYEGRISGNTIYF

length: 14
V: TRBV5-1
D: -
size: -
J: TRBJ2-3
DNA: TGCGCCAGCAGCCTTACCCCTAACACAGATACGCAGTATTTT
CDR3: CASSLTPNTDTQYF

length: 17
V: TRBV5-1
D: TRBD1
size: -
J: TRBJ1-6
DNA: TGCGCCAGCAGCTTGACGTTCGGGACAGGGGAGCGGGAACCCCTCCACTTT
CDR3: CASSLTFGTGEREPLHF

length: 15
V: TRBV9
D: TRBD1
size: -
J: TRBJ1-2
DNA: TGTGCCAGCAGCCTCGCAACAGGGGCTAACTATGGCTACACCTTC
CDR3: CASSLATGANYGYTF

length: 14
V: TRBV6-5
D: -
size: -
J: TRBJ1-1
DNA: TGTGCCAGCAGTTACGGTCGGCAGGGCACTGAAGCTTTCTTT
CDR3: CASSYGRQGTEAFF

length: 14
V: TRBV10-3
D: -
size: -
J: TRBJ1-1
DNA: TGTGCCATCAGTCGGACTGGGACGGACACTGAAGCTTTCTTT
CDR3: CAISRTGTDTEAFF

length: 14
V: TRBV20-1
D: TRBD1
size: -
J: TRBJ1-2
DNA: TGCAGTGCTAGTGCCACAGGGGTCGGCTATGGCTACACCTTC
CDR3: CSASATGVGYGYTF

length: 14
V: TRBV5-4
D: -
size: -
J: TRBJ2-1
DNA: TGTGCCAGCAGCTCGTCGGGATCCGGCAATGAGCAGTTCTTC
CDR3: CASSSSGSGNEQFF